This T cell receptor beta chain was obtained from a study of cytomegalovirus exposure and HLA in healthy donors. Study-wide results and limits: In an earlier analysis, most TCR beta V segments were productive about 87% or about 30% of the time. Excluded were some V segments that proved indistinguishable, including TRBV6-2 and TRBV6-3. Researchers catalogued roughly 170 TCR beta chains as cytomegalovirus-associated.

The CDR3 is made up of 18 amino acids. CDR1 and CDR2 (germline): GTSNPN, SVGIG (reference sequence). Trimming removed 0 bases at V and 4 bases at J, with 24 bases between. The PCR ran on 60 Vbeta and 13 Jbeta primers. In the authors' methods: Around 83 million unique TCR beta chains, roughly 11 million shared, were counted in a later analysis. Using immunoSEQ multiplex PCR, the repertoire was profiled, and TCRdb retains in-frame clones only, with some absent. That table furnishes V, J and clone size, whereas the DNA furnished D and trimming. Seen here are a few hundred thousand clones, approximately 82% observed once, and the top ten hold about 0.6%. In the case of this clone: Antigen unknown.

The clonotype originates from a woman aged 35 to 49 in good health and CMV-seronegative. Sequencing was performed on PBMCs. The chain is built from TRBV30 and TRBJ1-2; weak D call: TRBD1 (5 bases). Here the CDR3 reads CAWSVPTQNQGVGYGYTF. The DNA of the CDR3 is TGTGCCTGGAGTGTCCCAACCCAAAACCAGGGCGTCGGCTATGGCTACACCTTC.